These T cell receptor beta chains were read from a single sample in a study of shared clonotypes between healthy human individuals. Produced via immunoSEQ multiplex PCR; TCRdb's table is partial and in-frame only. The table lists approximately 740,000 clones, roughly 70% of them singletons. The sequenced sample was memory CD4+ T cells sorted from blood. The source of these receptors is a woman under 40 in good health. The CDR3 runs from the conserved cysteine through the conserved F or W. The order of the fields is clone size, V gene, J gene, CDR3 protein. A clone size is listed for some rows: how often the clone was seen (once, few, many), or a class if it is expanded.

clone size: few; V gene: TRBV6-1; J gene: TRBJ1-1; CDR3 protein: CASSETRNTEAFF
clone size: -; V gene: TRBV10-3; J gene: TRBJ2-5; CDR3 protein: CAIRTGDVRTQYF
clone size: -; V gene: TRBV28; J gene: TRBJ2-3; CDR3 protein: CASDSWGLNQGTQYF
clone size: -; V gene: TRBV10-3; J gene: TRBJ1-3; CDR3 protein: CAISENSVQSNTIYF
clone size: -; V gene: TRBV29-1; J gene: TRBJ2-1; CDR3 protein: CSVEVFEQFF
clone size: -; V gene: TRBV6-1; J gene: TRBJ1-1; CDR3 protein: CASSDGGQGVSEAFF
clone size: -; V gene: TRBV28; J gene: TRBJ2-3; CDR3 protein: CASSSVPDTQYF
clone size: -; V gene: TRBV4-1; J gene: TRBJ2-7; CDR3 protein: CASSQGPLTGQGEQYF
clone size: -; V gene: TRBV7-8; J gene: TRBJ2-7; CDR3 protein: CASSSRLDGYEQYF
clone size: -; V gene: TRBV5-6; J gene: TRBJ1-3; CDR3 protein: CASSKSGNTIYF
clone size: -; V gene: TRBV28; J gene: TRBJ2-3; CDR3 protein: CASSLPLGGLGTQYF
clone size: -; V gene: TRBV5-1; J gene: TRBJ2-7; CDR3 protein: CASSPGQLRMYEQYF
clone size: -; V gene: TRBV7-8; J gene: TRBJ1-5; CDR3 protein: CASSPDRGEGNQPQHF
clone size: few; V gene: TRBV7-3; J gene: TRBJ2-1; CDR3 protein: CASSLKGASRDRNEQFF
clone size: few; V gene: TRBV18; J gene: TRBJ1-2; CDR3 protein: CASSPPAQGNYGYTF
clone size: once; V gene: TRBV5-4; J gene: TRBJ2-7; CDR3 protein: CASSSGENYEQYF